This T cell receptor (beta chain) was sequenced for a study of shared clonotypes between healthy human individuals. At the level of the study: With ages of 18 to 49, the donors were a couple of women and a few men. A donor's plate count was three for CD4 naive and three for CD4 memory; CD8 naive had two and CD8 memory one.

The CD8 memory fraction combined CD45RO+ cells with TemRA cells (CCR7-negative CD45RA+). This CDR3 has 14 amino acids. Germline V gene sequence: CDR1 SNHLY, CDR2 FYNNEI. The trim removed 6 bases at V and 7 bases at J, leaving 6 bases unmatched. Generated by immunoSEQ multiplex PCR, the TCRdb table keeps only in-frame clones and is missing some. The table has about 380,000 clones, 90% to 98% seen once; the top ten hold approximately 0.3%. The sequence derives from a young man in good health. Sequencing input: memory CD8+ T cells sorted from blood. Stated subset: CD45RO+ cells pooled with CCR7-negative TemRA cells. This chain joins TRBV2 and TRBJ2-3, with 11 bases aligning to TRBD2. CDR3 in DNA: TGTGCCAGCAGGCTAGCGGGAGGTATAAATACGCAGTATTTT. Its translation is CASRLAGGINTQYF.